A selection of T cell receptor beta chains follows, all from one sample in a study of T cell repertoires in cytomegalovirus infection. These receptors' targets are unknown. TCRdb re-derived calls from the reads in MiXCR, one entry per CDR3 protein. The data hold roughly 180,000 distinct CDR3 sequences, with less than 25% observed a single time. The sample here was CD8+ T cells from cultured PBMCs, taken from culture after CMV antigen stimulation. These receptors all come from a human donor in good health (CMV status not recorded). Some clones in this sample may be carry-over from other donors' samples. Each CDR3 is given with its conserved first and last residue. Fields, in order: V gene, CDR3 length, CDR3 protein.

>TRBV6-2/TRBV6-3|14
CASSTRGDGAEAFF
>TRBV11-3|16
CASEPGLRLQNTEAFF
>TRBV6-2/TRBV6-3|13
CASSRDRNSPLHF
>TRBV7-8|15
CASSFSPSYTDTQYF
>TRBV6-5|14
CASSYVVSGNTIYF
>TRBV6-2/TRBV6-3|13
CATLRPLSYEQYF
>TRBV12-3/TRBV12-4|12
CASSPGGAGYTF
>TRBV5-6|14
CASSLASSLDGYTF
>TRBV7-2|13
CANSLENTGELFF
>TRBV7-8|15
CASSPFRDSNQPQHF
>TRBV14|14
CASSQGHQAGGTFF
>TRBV11-2|13
CASSPPFGDTQYF
>TRBV6-6|17
CASSYPLGIPENSEAFF
>TRBV7-8|17
CASSITELAGNQETQYF
>TRBV6-1|17
CASSEQGALGGNQPQHF
>TRBV7-8|13
CARESGDNQPQHF
>TRBV12-3/TRBV12-4|13
CASSLGPNGGYTF
>TRBV7-9|14
CASSLRPDGDGYTF
>TRBV4-1|13
CASSQDQGGGYTF
>TRBV9|14
CASSVDDMNTEAFF
>TRBV12-3/TRBV12-4|15
CASTLGTKGAYEQYF
>TRBV27|14
CASSSWVDTDTQYF
>TRBV28|13
CASSLSGLAGRLF
>TRBV4-1|14
CASRHRDRLEKLFF
>TRBV6-1|18
CASSARPWGQEGIYEQYF
>TRBV7-2|15
CASSPWDRAEQPQHF
>TRBV7-2|14
CASSLVEVSTEAFF
>TRBV7-3|14
CASSEGGGSYGYTF
>TRBV11-2|16
CASSTTSGGLSYEQYF
>TRBV7-9|13
CATDGGSNQPQHF
>TRBV7-2|15
CASRSGTGGNQPQHF
>TRBV7-9|16
CASSLNAWEADTEAFF
>TRBV7-8|17
CASSLASTGHDTGELFF
>TRBV7-2|16
CASSLSGTATNEKLFF
>TRBV27|15
CASSLTRGGNTEAFF
>TRBV12-3/TRBV12-4|17
CASSTEDRALSNTEAFF
>TRBV7-9|14
CASSTSRASYEQYF
>TRBV25-1|14
CASSPQVFTDTQYF
>TRBV11-2|14
CASSFRPVDEKLFF
>TRBV15|13
CATRGFGDTEAFF
>TRBV6-1|18
CASSEQGWRATGSNEQFF
>TRBV7-2|15
CASSLYEGSSYEQYF
>TRBV12-3/TRBV12-4|19
CASSSESPTEDLSSYEQYF
>TRBV9|14
CASSVDRGRNEQFF
>TRBV5-1|17
CASSSAYGLLTQETQYF
>TRBV7-9|15
CASNQGGSVNEKLFF